The 7 T cell receptor beta chains given below trace back to one sample, sequenced in a study of response to subunit inactivated influenza vaccine. One entry per CDR3 protein, called by TCRdb with MiXCR from the RT-PCR reads. The sample has about 540,000 distinct CDR3 sequences, less than 25% seen once. A further study also used this sample, focusing on T cells expressing NK-cell markers. That paper states: UMIs were included in TCR beta cDNA generated by 5'RACE template switching.

Sequencing was performed on CD4+ T cells sorted from PBMCs, taken about 11 days after vaccination. These receptor sequences come from a man aged 50-59 years who received an inactivated influenza vaccine.

The chain is built from TRBV7-9 and TRBJ2-3; possible D gene TRBD2, 5 bases. The CDR3 extends over 15 amino acids. Trimming took off 7 bases at V and 3 bases at J, with 17 bases between the two ends. The germline CDR1 and CDR2 sequences are SEHNR and FQNEAQ (reference sequence). CDR3 DNA sequence: TGTGCCAGCATCCTGACCCGGCGAGGGACAGATACGCAGTATTTT. Its translation is CASILTRRGTDTQYF.

This chain uses TRBV30 with TRBJ1-3; TRBD1 is a possible D gene (5 bases). Trimming took off 0 bases at V and 7 bases at J, with 10 bases between the two ends. Per germline, CDR1 GTSNPN and CDR2 SVGIG (reference sequence). The CDR3 sequence is 13 residues long. The CDR3 loop reads CAWSVREGNTIYF. CDR3 bases: TGTGCCTGGAGTGTACGAGAGGGGAACACCATATATTTT. The full variable domain, completed using reference TRBV30 and TRBJ1-3, is SQTIHQWPATLVQPVGSPLSLECTVEGTSNPNLYWYRQAAGRGLQLLFYSVGIGQISSEVPQNLSASRPQDRQFILSSKKLLLSDSGFYLCAWSVREGNTIYFGEGSWLTVV.

This clonotype appeared a few times. The CDR3 is CASSSQRGRLDTQYF. The CDR3 nucleotides read TGTGCCAGCAGCTCTCAACGGGGACGGCTAGATACGCAGTATTTT. V and J are TRBV7-2 and TRBJ2-3, with D possibly being TRBD1 or TRBD2 (5 bases each). V was pared by 4 bases and J by 5 bases, with 16 bases between. Germline values: CDR1 SGHTA, CDR2 FQGNSA. The CDR3 is made up of 15 amino acids.

The sample holds many counts of this clonotype. The genes are TRBV20-1 and TRBJ1-1; D perhaps matches TRBD1 (6 bases). CDR1 and CDR2 from the germline V gene are DFQATT and SNEGSKA (reference sequence). This CDR3 is built from 14 residues. Trimming pared 3 bases from V and 4 bases from J, leaving 15 bases between. The CDR3 loop reads CSASHPRGATEAFF. The CDR3 nucleotides read TGCAGTGCTAGTCACCCCAGGGGTGCCACTGAAGCTTTCTTT.

This clonotype was observed many times. The rearrangement uses TRBV4-2 and TRBJ2-1; D unclear. The germline V gene has CDR1 LGHNA and CDR2 YNFKEQ. The CDR3 contains 15 residues. Trimming took 0 bases from V and 9 from J, leaving 15 bases between them. CDR3 in amino acids: CASSQDLVSDVEQFF. In DNA, the CDR3 is TGTGCCAGCAGCCAAGATCTGGTGAGCGACGTTGAGCAGTTCTTC.

This sequence joins TRBV13 and TRBJ2-3; D is unresolved. The CDR3 length is 15 residues. With 4 bases removed from V and 5 bases from J, the gap between germline ends came to 16 bases. The germline V gene has CDR1 PRHDT and CDR2 FYEKMQ (reference sequence). The CDR3 nucleotides read TGTGCCAGCAGCTCCAAGGGTCGGCTCCTAGATACGCAGTATTTT. Amino acids: CASSSKGRLLDTQYF.

As concerns this clonotype: This could be a read error, since a much larger clone is one nucleotide away. The rearrangement links TRBV9 to TRBJ2-5, with D maybe TRBD2 (7 bases). Trimming pared 4 bases from V and 5 bases from J, leaving 12 bases between. There are 13 residues in the CDR3. CDR1 SGDLS and CDR2 YYNGEE come from the germline V gene. The CDR3 DNA follows: TGTGCCAGCAGCCCAGGGGAGGGGGAGACCCAGTACTTC. This sequence encodes CASSPGEGETQYF. Filled out from reference TRBV9 and TRBJ2-5, the complete variable domain reads DSGVTQTPKHLITATGQRVTLRCSPRSGDLSVYWYQQSLDQGLQFLIQYYNGEERAKGNILERFSAQQFPDLHSELNLSSLELGDSALYFCASSPGEGETQYFGPGTRLLVL.